A selection of T cell receptor beta chains follows, all from one sample in a study of identical twins. TCRdb reprocessed the 5' RACE reads via MiXCR and lists one record per CDR3 protein. In the table there are approximately 300,000 distinct CDR3 sequences, roughly 10% of which are singletons. These data were also filed under a second study, of yellow fever vaccine responses in identical twins.

The sample taken for sequencing was CD8+ T cells sorted from blood. All receptors come from a woman between 18 and 29 years old in good health. The CDR3 runs from the conserved cysteine through the conserved F or W. A D gene is named only where the DNA matches it firmly. Clone sizes are given selectively: once, few, many, or a class where the clone is expanded.

D: .
size: many
V: TRBV27
J: TRBJ1-1
CDR3: CASSPRGFGNTEAFF
DNA: TGTGCCAGCAGCCCTAGGGGTTTTGGGAACACTGAAGCTTTCTTT

D: .
size: medium-sized
V: TRBV20-1
J: TRBJ1-3
CDR3: CSAREGDHSGNTIYF
DNA: TGCAGTGCTAGGGAGGGGGACCATTCTGGAAACACCATATATTTT

D: TRBD2
size: many
V: TRBV12-3/TRBV12-4
J: TRBJ2-3
CDR3: CASRLAGGAPDTQYF
DNA: TGTGCCAGCAGATTAGCGGGGGGGGCACCAGATACGCAGTATTTT

D: .
size: .
V: TRBV28
J: TRBJ2-7
CDR3: CASSLRRQIYEQYF
DNA: TGTGCCAGCAGTTTACGCCGACAGATCTACGAGCAGTACTTC

D: TRBD2
size: many
V: TRBV4-1
J: TRBJ2-1
CDR3: CASSKTSATPTFF
DNA: TGCGCCAGCAGCAAGACTAGCGCCACGCCAACGTTCTTC

D: .
size: few
V: TRBV15
J: TRBJ2-1
CDR3: CATSTAFNEQFF
DNA: TGTGCCACCAGCACCGCATTTAATGAGCAGTTCTTC

D: .
size: many
V: TRBV20-1
J: TRBJ2-7
CDR3: CSARQVYEQYF
DNA: TGCAGTGCTAGACAGGTCTACGAGCAGTACTTC

D: .
size: many
V: TRBV12-3/TRBV12-4
J: TRBJ2-3
CDR3: CASGRTDTDTQYF
DNA: TGTGCCAGCGGTAGGACAGACACAGATACGCAGTATTTT

D: .
size: many
V: TRBV5-1
J: TRBJ2-5
CDR3: CASSAPHTGIETQYF
DNA: TGCGCCAGCAGCGCACCCCATACAGGGATCGAGACCCAGTACTTC

D: TRBD2
size: many
V: TRBV20-1
J: TRBJ2-1
CDR3: CSARDLGGSPNNEQFF
DNA: TGCAGTGCTAGAGATCTCGGCGGGAGCCCCAACAATGAGCAGTTCTTC

D: TRBD2
size: .
V: TRBV12-3/TRBV12-4
J: TRBJ2-1
CDR3: CATERERPNEQFF
DNA: TGTGCCACGGAGCGGGAGCGCCCCAATGAGCAGTTCTTC

D: .
size: few
V: TRBV6-2/TRBV6-3
J: TRBJ2-5
CDR3: CASSYGQGVQETQYF
DNA: TGTGCCAGCAGTTACGGGCAGGGCGTGCAAGAGACCCAGTACTTC

D: .
size: .
V: TRBV27
J: TRBJ1-1
CDR3: CASSLLGVSEAFF
DNA: TGTGCCAGCAGTTTATTGGGAGTCTCTGAAGCTTTCTTT

D: .
size: .
V: TRBV5-1
J: TRBJ2-1
CDR3: CASRNQGSPYNEQFF
DNA: TGCGCCAGCAGGAACCAGGGGTCCCCTTACAATGAGCAGTTCTTC

D: TRBD2
size: .
V: TRBV7-9
J: TRBJ2-1
CDR3: CASSYLAGGPYNEQFF
DNA: TGTGCCAGCAGCTACCTAGCGGGGGGGCCCTACAATGAGCAGTTCTTC

D: .
size: .
V: TRBV3-1
J: TRBJ1-5
CDR3: CASSQRQDYSNQPQHF
DNA: TGTGCCAGCAGCCAGAGACAGGATTATAGCAATCAGCCCCAGCATTTT

D: TRBD1
size: many
V: TRBV28
J: TRBJ1-2
CDR3: CASSPGDREVYGYTF
DNA: TGTGCCAGCAGTCCTGGTGACAGGGAGGTCTATGGCTACACCTTC

D: .
size: many
V: TRBV3-1
J: TRBJ2-1
CDR3: CASSHPGLALHNEQFF
DNA: TGTGCCAGCAGCCACCCTGGCCTAGCGCTACACAATGAGCAGTTCTTC

D: .
size: few
V: TRBV19
J: TRBJ1-1
CDR3: CANPPEGNTEAFF
DNA: TGTGCCAACCCGCCAGAAGGCAACACTGAAGCTTTCTTT

D: TRBD1
size: .
V: TRBV15
J: TRBJ2-7
CDR3: CATSEGTVPYEQYF
DNA: TGTGCCACCTCCGAAGGGACAGTCCCCTACGAGCAGTACTTC

D: .
size: many
V: TRBV29-1
J: TRBJ2-7
CDR3: CSVEEDTETYEQYF
DNA: TGCAGCGTTGAAGAAGATACAGAAACCTACGAGCAGTACTTC

D: .
size: many
V: TRBV7-6
J: TRBJ2-1
CDR3: CASEGGSYNEQFF
DNA: TGTGCCAGCGAAGGGGGTTCCTACAATGAGCAGTTCTTC

D: .
size: many
V: TRBV6-2/TRBV6-3
J: TRBJ2-1
CDR3: CASSYSRASSYNEQFF
DNA: TGTGCCAGCAGTTACTCGAGGGCGAGCTCCTACAATGAGCAGTTCTTC

D: .
size: many
V: TRBV10-3
J: TRBJ1-2
CDR3: CAISPDVNYGYTF
DNA: TGTGCCATCAGTCCGGACGTTAACTATGGCTACACCTTC

D: .
size: many
V: TRBV7-9
J: TRBJ2-7
CDR3: CASSLVADNYEQYF
DNA: TGTGCCAGCAGCTTAGTTGCGGACAACTACGAGCAGTACTTC

D: TRBD1
size: few
V: TRBV5-1
J: TRBJ2-1
CDR3: CASSSRDRGTNEQFF
DNA: TGCGCCAGCAGCTCCCGGGACAGGGGTACCAATGAGCAGTTCTTC

D: TRBD1
size: .
V: TRBV27
J: TRBJ1-2
CDR3: CASSPTGGEGYTF
DNA: TGTGCCAGCAGTCCAACAGGGGGCGAAGGCTACACCTTC

D: .
size: .
V: TRBV7-8
J: TRBJ2-7
CDR3: CASSLARPSSYEQYF
DNA: TGTGCCAGCAGCTTAGCCCGACCATCATCCTACGAGCAGTACTTC